This TCR beta chain derives from a study of shared clonotypes between healthy human individuals. The data were produced by immunoSEQ multiplex PCR, yet TCRdb's version contains in-frame clones alone and is incomplete. The table shows some 470,000 clones, with 75% to 85% occurring only once. The V gene's germline CDR1 is SGHTA and CDR2 FQGNSA. Trimming left V 1 base short and J 5 bases short, with 26 bases between. CDR3 length: 19 residues. This chain connects TRBV7-2 to TRBJ2-5; tentative D call: TRBD2 (6 bases). Sequenced input: PBMCs. The receptor was isolated from a woman aged 40 to 50 in good health. Some clones in this sample may be carry-over from other donors' samples. The CDR3 spells CASSLDGDYIADTRETQYF. In nucleotides, the CDR3 is TGTGCCAGCAGCTTAGACGGAGATTATATAGCGGACACACGGGAGACCCAGTACTTC.